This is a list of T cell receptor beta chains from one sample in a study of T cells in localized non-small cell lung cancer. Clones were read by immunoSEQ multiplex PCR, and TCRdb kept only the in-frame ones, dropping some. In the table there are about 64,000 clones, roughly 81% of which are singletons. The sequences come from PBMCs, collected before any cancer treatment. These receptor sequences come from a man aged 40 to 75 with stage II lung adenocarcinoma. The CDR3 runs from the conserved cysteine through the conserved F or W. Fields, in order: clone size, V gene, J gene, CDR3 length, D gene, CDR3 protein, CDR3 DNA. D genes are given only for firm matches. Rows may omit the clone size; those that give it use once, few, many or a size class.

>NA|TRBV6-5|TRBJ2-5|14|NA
CASRLTGFQETQYF
TGTGCCAGCAGACTAACAGGGTTCCAAGAGACCCAGTACTTC
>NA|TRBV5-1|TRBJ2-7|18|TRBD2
CASSLRSGTSKISYEQYF
TGCGCCAGCAGCTTAAGATCCGGGACTAGCAAAATATCCTACGAGCAGTACTTC
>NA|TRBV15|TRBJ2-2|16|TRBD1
CATSRSGQGSMGELFF
TGTGCCACCAGCAGATCGGGACAGGGGAGTATGGGGGAGCTGTTTTTT
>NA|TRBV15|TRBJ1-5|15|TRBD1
CATSRNRGQKQPQHF
TGTGCCACCAGCAGGAACAGGGGGCAAAAACAGCCCCAGCATTTT
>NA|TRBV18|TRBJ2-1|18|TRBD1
CASSPPVGQGAGGNEQFF
TGTGCCAGCTCACCACCGGTGGGACAGGGGGCAGGCGGCAATGAGCAGTTCTTC
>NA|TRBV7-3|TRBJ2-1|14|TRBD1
CASSSGQGAREQFF
TGTGCCAGCAGCAGCGGACAGGGGGCAAGGGAGCAGTTCTTC
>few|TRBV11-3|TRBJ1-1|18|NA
CASSFRRSSGAGNTEAFF
TGTGCCAGCAGCTTCCGCCGCTCTTCAGGGGCAGGGAACACTGAAGCTTTCTTT
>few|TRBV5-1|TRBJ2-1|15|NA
CASSLVGGAGNEQFF
TGCGCCAGCAGCTTAGTCGGGGGAGCAGGCAATGAGCAGTTCTTC
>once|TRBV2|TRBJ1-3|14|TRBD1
CASRLGTAGNTIYF
TGTGCCAGCAGACTAGGGACAGCTGGAAACACCATATATTTT
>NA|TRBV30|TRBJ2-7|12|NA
CAQDVTPYEQYF
TGTGCCCAGGATGTGACCCCATACGAGCAGTACTTC
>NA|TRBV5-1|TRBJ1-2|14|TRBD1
CASSSGGQGYGYTF
TGCGCCAGCAGCTCAGGCGGACAGGGCTATGGCTACACCTTC
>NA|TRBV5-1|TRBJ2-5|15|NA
CASSSAGSRQETQYF
TGCGCCAGCAGCTCGGCTGGGTCGCGCCAAGAGACCCAGTACTTC
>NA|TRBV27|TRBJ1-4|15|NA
CASSPIEGLNEKLFF
TGTGCCAGCAGCCCCATAGAGGGGCTGAATGAAAAACTGTTTTTT
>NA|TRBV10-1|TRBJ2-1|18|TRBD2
CASSEFPGLAGGLNEQFF
TGCGCCAGCAGTGAGTTCCCGGGACTAGCGGGAGGTTTGAATGAGCAGTTCTTC
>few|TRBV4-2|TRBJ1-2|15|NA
CASSQDSGGGYGYTF
TGTGCCAGCAGCCAAGATTCCGGGGGCGGGTATGGCTACACCTTC
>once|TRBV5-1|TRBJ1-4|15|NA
CASSAGHPTNEKLFF
TGCGCCAGCAGCGCGGGACACCCAACTAATGAAAAACTGTTTTTT
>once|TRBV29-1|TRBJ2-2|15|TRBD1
CSVTTGPANTGELFF
TGCAGCGTTACGACAGGGCCCGCGAACACCGGGGAGCTGTTTTTT
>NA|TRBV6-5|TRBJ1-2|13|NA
CASSYGADTGYTF
TGTGCCAGCAGTTACGGGGCCGATACAGGCTACACCTTC
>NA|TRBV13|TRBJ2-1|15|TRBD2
CASSPRGSGDNEQFF
TGTGCCAGCAGTCCGAGGGGTAGCGGGGACAATGAGCAGTTCTTC
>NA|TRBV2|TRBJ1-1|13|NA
CASSQDSNTEAFF
TGTGCCAGCAGTCAAGATTCGAACACTGAAGCTTTCTTT
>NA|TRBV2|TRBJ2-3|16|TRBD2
CASSESRGSTTDTQYF
TGTGCCAGCAGTGAATCTCGCGGGAGCACCACAGATACGCAGTATTTT
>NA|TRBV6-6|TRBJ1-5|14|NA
CASSPGGAGQPQHF
TGTGCCAGCAGTCCGGGGGGGGCCGGTCAGCCCCAGCATTTT
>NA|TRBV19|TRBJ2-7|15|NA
CASRPVGTGTYEQYF
TGTGCCAGTAGACCCGTAGGAACAGGGACTTACGAGCAGTACTTC
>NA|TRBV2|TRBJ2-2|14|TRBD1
CASSGDRITGELFF
TGTGCCAGCAGTGGGGACAGGATCACCGGGGAGCTGTTTTTT
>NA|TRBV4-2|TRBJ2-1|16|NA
CASSQDSGIHYNEQFF
TGTGCCAGCAGCCAAGATTCGGGGATACACTACAATGAGCAGTTCTTC
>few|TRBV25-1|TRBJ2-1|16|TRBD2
CASSIPGLAGVNEQFF
TGTGCCAGCAGTATACCGGGACTAGCGGGAGTAAATGAGCAGTTCTTC
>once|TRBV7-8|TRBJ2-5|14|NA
CASSFGVVGETQYF
TGTGCCAGCAGCTTTGGAGTAGTCGGGGAGACCCAGTACTTC
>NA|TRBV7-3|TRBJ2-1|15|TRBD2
CASSFGLAVDNEQFF
TGTGCCAGCAGCTTCGGACTAGCCGTCGACAATGAGCAGTTCTTC
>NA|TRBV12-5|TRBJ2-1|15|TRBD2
CASGFGSGRAHEQFF
TGTGCTAGTGGTTTCGGTAGCGGGAGGGCCCATGAGCAGTTCTTC
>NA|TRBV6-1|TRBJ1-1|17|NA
CASSEGGVVRENTEAFF
TGTGCCAGCAGTGAAGGAGGGGTTGTACGGGAGAACACTGAAGCTTTCTTT
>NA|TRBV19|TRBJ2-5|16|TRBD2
CASSYGTSGSVKTQYF
TGTGCCAGTAGTTACGGGACTAGCGGGAGTGTTAAGACCCAGTACTTC
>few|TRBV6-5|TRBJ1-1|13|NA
CASTQQGDTEAFF
TGTGCCAGCACTCAACAGGGTGACACTGAAGCTTTCTTT
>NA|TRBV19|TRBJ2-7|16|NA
CASSSGSGSLFYEQYF
TGTGCCAGTAGTTCCGGGTCCGGGAGTCTCTTCTACGAGCAGTACTTC
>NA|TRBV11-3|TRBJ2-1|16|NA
CASSTRQDRSYNEQFF
TGTGCCAGCAGCACCCGACAGGATCGCTCCTACAATGAGCAGTTCTTC
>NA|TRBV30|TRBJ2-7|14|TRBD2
CACSTGGTFYEQYF
TGTGCCTGTAGTACGGGAGGGACCTTCTACGAGCAGTACTTC
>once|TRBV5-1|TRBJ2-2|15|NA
CASSLIGHNTGELFF
TGCGCCAGCAGCTTGATTGGCCATAACACCGGGGAGCTGTTTTTT
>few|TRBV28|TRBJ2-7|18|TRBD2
CASTPLRLAGSASYEQYF
TGTGCCAGCACCCCGCTTCGACTAGCGGGATCCGCGTCCTACGAGCAGTACTTC
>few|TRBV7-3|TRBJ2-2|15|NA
CASSPPGSNTGELFF
TGTGCCAGCAGCCCACCCGGGAGTAACACCGGGGAGCTGTTTTTT
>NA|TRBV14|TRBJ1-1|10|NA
CASGNTEAFF
TGTGCCAGCGGGAACACTGAAGCTTTCTTT
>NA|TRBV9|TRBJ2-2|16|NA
CASSVDNNANTGELFF
TGTGCCAGCAGCGTAGACAACAATGCGAACACCGGGGAGCTGTTTTTT
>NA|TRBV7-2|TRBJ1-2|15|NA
CASSSLGGTSDGYTF
TGTGCCAGCAGTTCCCTAGGCGGAACGTCGGATGGCTACACCTTC
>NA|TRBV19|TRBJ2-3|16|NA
CASSPPRAGGPNTQYF
TGTGCCAGTAGTCCCCCCAGGGCAGGAGGACCGAATACGCAGTATTTT
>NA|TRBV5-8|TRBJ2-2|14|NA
CASSRGQRAGELFF
TGTGCCAGCAGCCGGGGCCAGCGGGCCGGGGAGCTGTTTTTT
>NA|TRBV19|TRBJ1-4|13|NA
CASNRQLNEKLFF
TGTGCCAGTAATCGGCAGTTAAATGAAAAACTGTTTTTT
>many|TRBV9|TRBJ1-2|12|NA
CASSPPKGGYTF
TGTGCCAGCAGCCCCCCGAAAGGGGGCTACACCTTC
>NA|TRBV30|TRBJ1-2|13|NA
CAIGRVGGLGYTF
TGTGCCATCGGACGGGTCGGGGGTTTAGGCTACACCTTC